The rows below give T cell receptor beta chains drawn from one sample of a study of blood T cells in healthy people across ages. TCRdb ran MiXCR on the 5' RACE reads and lists one entry per CDR3 protein. Among roughly 1.5 million distinct CDR3 sequences, about 42% were seen once, and the ten largest hold over 3.5%. Specimen: blood. Source of these receptors: a woman younger than 30 in good health. CDR3s include the opening cysteine and the closing phenylalanine or tryptophan. The order of the fields is D gene, V gene, J gene, clone size, CDR3 DNA, CDR3 protein. D genes are given only for firm matches. A row's size may be missing; if present it is once, few, many or a size class.

d_gene: -; v_gene: TRBV29-1; j_gene: TRBJ2-3; abundance: few; CDR3nt: TGCAGCGTAGACCAGGGGTATACGCAGTATTTT; CDR3aa: CSVDQGYTQYF
d_gene: -; v_gene: TRBV5-6; j_gene: TRBJ2-7; abundance: few; CDR3nt: TGTGCCAGCAGCTTGTTTGGCACTAAGGTCCACGAGCAGTACTTC; CDR3aa: CASSLFGTKVHEQYF
d_gene: TRBD2; v_gene: TRBV7-9; j_gene: TRBJ2-1; abundance: -; CDR3nt: TGTGCCAGCAGCGCCCCTAGCGGGAGTCTCTCCTACAATGAGCAGTTCTTC; CDR3aa: CASSAPSGSLSYNEQFF
d_gene: -; v_gene: TRBV10-3; j_gene: TRBJ2-1; abundance: -; CDR3nt: TGTGCCATCAGCCCGTCCGGGGCCGACAATGATCAGTTCTTC; CDR3aa: CAISPSGADNDQFF
d_gene: -; v_gene: TRBV20-1; j_gene: TRBJ2-3; abundance: few; CDR3nt: TGCAGTGCTACTACCTACCGGGACTTTGGCCTGGATACGCAGTATTTT; CDR3aa: CSATTYRDFGLDTQYF
d_gene: -; v_gene: TRBV3-1; j_gene: TRBJ1-2; abundance: -; CDR3nt: TGTGCCAGCAGCCAACCTAGTCCTGGGGGCTACACCTTC; CDR3aa: CASSQPSPGGYTF
d_gene: -; v_gene: TRBV12-3/TRBV12-4; j_gene: TRBJ2-1; abundance: -; CDR3nt: TGTGCCAGCAGTTTTCCAGCGGAGTCCTACAATGAGCAGTTCTTC; CDR3aa: CASSFPAESYNEQFF
d_gene: TRBD2; v_gene: TRBV7-7; j_gene: TRBJ2-7; abundance: -; CDR3nt: TGTGCCACCACGGAGGGGACTAGCGACTACGAGCAGTACTTC; CDR3aa: CATTEGTSDYEQYF
d_gene: -; v_gene: TRBV20-1; j_gene: TRBJ2-4; abundance: -; CDR3nt: TGCAGTGCCCAATTCCGGGGGCGGCCTCAGGACAGTCAGTACTTC; CDR3aa: CSAQFRGRPQDSQYF
d_gene: -; v_gene: TRBV20-1; j_gene: TRBJ2-1; abundance: -; CDR3nt: TGCAGTGCTCCCCGGGACGCGGCCCGACCCCACAATGAGCAGTTCTTC; CDR3aa: CSAPRDAARPHNEQFF
d_gene: -; v_gene: TRBV6-5; j_gene: TRBJ1-1; abundance: once; CDR3nt: TGTGCCAGCAGTTACGACGCGGGGAGGAACACTGAAGCTTTCTTT; CDR3aa: CASSYDAGRNTEAFF